This is a list of T cell receptor beta chains from one sample in a study of early stage breast cancer tumors. Profiled with immunoSEQ multiplex PCR; TCRdb holds only in-frame clones, not every one. The table has 40,000 to 60,000 clones, roughly four fifths seen once. Sequenced input: blood. These receptors originate from a person in their fifties or sixties with breast cancer. Each CDR3 is given with its conserved first and last residue. A D gene is named only where the DNA matches it firmly. Where a row states a size, it is once, few, many or the class of an expanded clone; other rows omit it.

v_gene,d_gene,j_gene,abundance,CDR3aa,CDR3nt
TRBV7-9,-,TRBJ2-7,once,CASSLGGSEQYF,TGTGCCAGCAGCTTAGGGGGGAGCGAGCAGTACTTC
TRBV10-2,-,TRBJ1-6,-,CASSEQKNSPLHF,TGCGCCAGCAGTGAACAAAAAAATTCACCCCTCCACTTT
TRBV19,-,TRBJ1-4,-,CASTPSGQRGEKLFF,TGTGCCAGTACCCCCTCGGGGCAACGGGGTGAAAAACTGTTTTTT
TRBV7-8,TRBD1,TRBJ2-7,-,CASSPLPEQGTYEQYF,TGTGCCAGCAGCCCCCTTCCCGAACAGGGGACCTACGAGCAGTACTTC
TRBV6-5,TRBD2,TRBJ2-7,-,CASSPWTSGSYEQYF,TGTGCCAGCAGTCCATGGACTAGCGGGAGCTACGAGCAGTACTTC
TRBV19,-,TRBJ1-6,-,CASSPQEGGSPLHF,TGTGCCAGTAGCCCGCAGGAGGGGGGATCACCCCTCCACTTT
TRBV28,TRBD1,TRBJ2-2,-,CASSSRRDRGSGELFF,TGTGCCAGCAGTTCTCGCCGGGACAGGGGGTCCGGGGAGCTGTTTTTT
TRBV5-4,-,TRBJ2-1,-,CASSRDTTSYNEQFF,TGTGCCAGCAGTCGGGACACGACATCCTACAATGAGCAGTTCTTC
TRBV4-3,TRBD2,TRBJ2-1,few,CASSQGGIKVAGGNEQFF,TGCGCCAGCAGCCAAGGGGGGATCAAGGTAGCGGGGGGAAATGAGCAGTTCTTC
TRBV7-2,-,TRBJ2-7,-,CASSSQGYFSYEQYF,TGTGCCAGCAGTTCACAGGGATATTTTTCCTACGAGCAGTACTTC
TRBV19,TRBD1,TRBJ1-2,-,CATAGQGANGYTF,TGTGCCACCGCGGGACAGGGGGCGAATGGCTACACCTTC
TRBV6-5,TRBD1,TRBJ1-2,-,CASSRSGGGGYTF,TGTGCCAGCAGCCGCTCAGGGGGCGGAGGCTACACCTTC
TRBV7-9,-,TRBJ2-5,-,CASSLALAVRQETQYF,TGTGCCAGCAGCTTAGCGCTAGCTGTGCGGCAAGAGACCCAGTACTTC
TRBV4-2,TRBD1,TRBJ1-5,-,CASSQAQGGRHQPQHF,TGTGCCAGCAGCCAGGCTCAGGGGGGTAGGCATCAGCCCCAGCATTTT
TRBV5-6,-,TRBJ2-1,-,CASREGTYNEQFF,TGTGCCAGCAGAGAAGGGACATACAATGAGCAGTTCTTC
TRBV6-5,-,TRBJ1-5,once,CASSLGWGVNQPQHF,TGTGCCAGCAGTTTGGGGTGGGGAGTTAATCAGCCCCAGCATTTT